The following is a T cell receptor beta chain sequence with its context. Each CDR3 protein is one row after TCRdb ran MiXCR on the 5' RACE reads. Among some 77,000 distinct CDR3 sequences listed, about 13% were seen once. This specimen belongs to a study of early T cells in non-severe SARS-CoV-2 infection. Germline V gene sequence: CDR1 MDHEN, CDR2 SYDVKM. With 5 bases removed from V and 0 bases from J, the gap between germline ends came to 11 bases. This CDR3 comprises 14 residues. Sequencing input: whole blood. The rearrangement links TRBV28 to TRBJ2-7; D is ambiguous. The source of this sequence is an adult who was a healthcare worker with PCR-confirmed SARS-CoV-2 infection or an uninfected control (not recorded which). The CDR3 loop reads CASSPISYSYEQYF. As DNA, the CDR3 is TGTGCCAGCAGTCCTATCAGTTACTCCTACGAGCAGTACTTC.